Included here is one TCR beta chain sequence, with context. Sequencing was performed with immunoSEQ multiplex PCR; in TCRdb, only in-frame clones are kept and a portion is missing. This repertoire includes some 190,000 clones. J gave up 3 bases and V 3 bases, and 5 bases lay outside the gene matches. The germline CDR1 and CDR2 sequences are MGHDK and SYGVNS. The CDR3 is 16 amino acids. The sample is drawn from a study of control samples from healthy donors and cancer patients. This TCR was sampled from a woman aged 25 to 39 in good health. Sequencing was carried out using blood. The genes are TRBV25-1 and TRBJ1-3; 10 bases line up with TRBD1. The CDR3 nucleotides read TGTGCCAGCAGTGATCGACAGGGGGCAGGTGGAAACACCATATATTTT. It translates to CASSDRQGAGGNTIYF. Full variable domain (missing parts from reference TRBV25-1 and TRBJ1-3): EADIYQTPRYLVIGTGKKITLECSQTMGHDKMYWYQQDPGMELHLIHYSYGVNSTEKGDLSSESTVSRIRTEHFPLTLESARPSHTSQYLCASSDRQGAGGNTIYFGEGSWLTVV.